This TCR beta chain was documented in a study of blood T cell repertoires in COVID-19. Study in general: PBMCs, B-cell-depleted T cells, or T cells were the source of the cDNA or gDNA that made up the material.

TCRdb's table, derived via immunoSEQ multiplex PCR, lists solely in-frame clones and lacks some. The sample consists of over 150,000 clones, more than 65% of them appearing once. The germline V gene encodes CDR1 SEHNR and CDR2 FQNEAQ (reference sequence). The CDR3 is made up of 15 amino acids. V dropped 5 bases and J dropped 2; count of bases not matched to a gene: 6. The V gene is TRBV7-9, the J gene TRBJ2-7, with 10 nucleotides matching TRBD1. The material sequenced was peripheral blood. The clonotype was recovered from a man aged 70 or older with active or convalescent COVID-19. The chain's CDR3 is CASSHIDRGPYEQYF. The CDR3 DNA reads TGTGCCAGCAGCCATATCGACAGGGGGCCCTACGAGCAGTACTTC.